The clone carrying this T cell receptor beta chain was observed a few times. This sample was included in a study of cytomegalovirus exposure and HLA in healthy donors. The PCR employed 60 Vbeta primers together with 13 Jbeta primers. Data came from immunoSEQ multiplex PCR; TCRdb stores just in-frame clones and leaves some out. The table shows 95,000 to 150,000 clones, with under 20% occurring only once. The CDR3 has 18 amino acids. Germline V lookup: CDR1 ENHRY, CDR2 SYGVKD. The V gene end was trimmed by 5 bases and the J gene end by 1 base; junction bases not matched to a gene: 8. Sequencing used PBMCs. This TCR was recovered from a female donor in good health and CMV-seropositive. This chain joins TRBV10-3 and TRBJ2-2; 12 bases align to TRBD2. CDR3 nucleotide sequence: TGTGCCATCAGTTTGAGACCTAGCGGGGGGGAGAACACCGGGGAGCTGTTTTTT. Translated: CAISLRPSGGENTGELFF.